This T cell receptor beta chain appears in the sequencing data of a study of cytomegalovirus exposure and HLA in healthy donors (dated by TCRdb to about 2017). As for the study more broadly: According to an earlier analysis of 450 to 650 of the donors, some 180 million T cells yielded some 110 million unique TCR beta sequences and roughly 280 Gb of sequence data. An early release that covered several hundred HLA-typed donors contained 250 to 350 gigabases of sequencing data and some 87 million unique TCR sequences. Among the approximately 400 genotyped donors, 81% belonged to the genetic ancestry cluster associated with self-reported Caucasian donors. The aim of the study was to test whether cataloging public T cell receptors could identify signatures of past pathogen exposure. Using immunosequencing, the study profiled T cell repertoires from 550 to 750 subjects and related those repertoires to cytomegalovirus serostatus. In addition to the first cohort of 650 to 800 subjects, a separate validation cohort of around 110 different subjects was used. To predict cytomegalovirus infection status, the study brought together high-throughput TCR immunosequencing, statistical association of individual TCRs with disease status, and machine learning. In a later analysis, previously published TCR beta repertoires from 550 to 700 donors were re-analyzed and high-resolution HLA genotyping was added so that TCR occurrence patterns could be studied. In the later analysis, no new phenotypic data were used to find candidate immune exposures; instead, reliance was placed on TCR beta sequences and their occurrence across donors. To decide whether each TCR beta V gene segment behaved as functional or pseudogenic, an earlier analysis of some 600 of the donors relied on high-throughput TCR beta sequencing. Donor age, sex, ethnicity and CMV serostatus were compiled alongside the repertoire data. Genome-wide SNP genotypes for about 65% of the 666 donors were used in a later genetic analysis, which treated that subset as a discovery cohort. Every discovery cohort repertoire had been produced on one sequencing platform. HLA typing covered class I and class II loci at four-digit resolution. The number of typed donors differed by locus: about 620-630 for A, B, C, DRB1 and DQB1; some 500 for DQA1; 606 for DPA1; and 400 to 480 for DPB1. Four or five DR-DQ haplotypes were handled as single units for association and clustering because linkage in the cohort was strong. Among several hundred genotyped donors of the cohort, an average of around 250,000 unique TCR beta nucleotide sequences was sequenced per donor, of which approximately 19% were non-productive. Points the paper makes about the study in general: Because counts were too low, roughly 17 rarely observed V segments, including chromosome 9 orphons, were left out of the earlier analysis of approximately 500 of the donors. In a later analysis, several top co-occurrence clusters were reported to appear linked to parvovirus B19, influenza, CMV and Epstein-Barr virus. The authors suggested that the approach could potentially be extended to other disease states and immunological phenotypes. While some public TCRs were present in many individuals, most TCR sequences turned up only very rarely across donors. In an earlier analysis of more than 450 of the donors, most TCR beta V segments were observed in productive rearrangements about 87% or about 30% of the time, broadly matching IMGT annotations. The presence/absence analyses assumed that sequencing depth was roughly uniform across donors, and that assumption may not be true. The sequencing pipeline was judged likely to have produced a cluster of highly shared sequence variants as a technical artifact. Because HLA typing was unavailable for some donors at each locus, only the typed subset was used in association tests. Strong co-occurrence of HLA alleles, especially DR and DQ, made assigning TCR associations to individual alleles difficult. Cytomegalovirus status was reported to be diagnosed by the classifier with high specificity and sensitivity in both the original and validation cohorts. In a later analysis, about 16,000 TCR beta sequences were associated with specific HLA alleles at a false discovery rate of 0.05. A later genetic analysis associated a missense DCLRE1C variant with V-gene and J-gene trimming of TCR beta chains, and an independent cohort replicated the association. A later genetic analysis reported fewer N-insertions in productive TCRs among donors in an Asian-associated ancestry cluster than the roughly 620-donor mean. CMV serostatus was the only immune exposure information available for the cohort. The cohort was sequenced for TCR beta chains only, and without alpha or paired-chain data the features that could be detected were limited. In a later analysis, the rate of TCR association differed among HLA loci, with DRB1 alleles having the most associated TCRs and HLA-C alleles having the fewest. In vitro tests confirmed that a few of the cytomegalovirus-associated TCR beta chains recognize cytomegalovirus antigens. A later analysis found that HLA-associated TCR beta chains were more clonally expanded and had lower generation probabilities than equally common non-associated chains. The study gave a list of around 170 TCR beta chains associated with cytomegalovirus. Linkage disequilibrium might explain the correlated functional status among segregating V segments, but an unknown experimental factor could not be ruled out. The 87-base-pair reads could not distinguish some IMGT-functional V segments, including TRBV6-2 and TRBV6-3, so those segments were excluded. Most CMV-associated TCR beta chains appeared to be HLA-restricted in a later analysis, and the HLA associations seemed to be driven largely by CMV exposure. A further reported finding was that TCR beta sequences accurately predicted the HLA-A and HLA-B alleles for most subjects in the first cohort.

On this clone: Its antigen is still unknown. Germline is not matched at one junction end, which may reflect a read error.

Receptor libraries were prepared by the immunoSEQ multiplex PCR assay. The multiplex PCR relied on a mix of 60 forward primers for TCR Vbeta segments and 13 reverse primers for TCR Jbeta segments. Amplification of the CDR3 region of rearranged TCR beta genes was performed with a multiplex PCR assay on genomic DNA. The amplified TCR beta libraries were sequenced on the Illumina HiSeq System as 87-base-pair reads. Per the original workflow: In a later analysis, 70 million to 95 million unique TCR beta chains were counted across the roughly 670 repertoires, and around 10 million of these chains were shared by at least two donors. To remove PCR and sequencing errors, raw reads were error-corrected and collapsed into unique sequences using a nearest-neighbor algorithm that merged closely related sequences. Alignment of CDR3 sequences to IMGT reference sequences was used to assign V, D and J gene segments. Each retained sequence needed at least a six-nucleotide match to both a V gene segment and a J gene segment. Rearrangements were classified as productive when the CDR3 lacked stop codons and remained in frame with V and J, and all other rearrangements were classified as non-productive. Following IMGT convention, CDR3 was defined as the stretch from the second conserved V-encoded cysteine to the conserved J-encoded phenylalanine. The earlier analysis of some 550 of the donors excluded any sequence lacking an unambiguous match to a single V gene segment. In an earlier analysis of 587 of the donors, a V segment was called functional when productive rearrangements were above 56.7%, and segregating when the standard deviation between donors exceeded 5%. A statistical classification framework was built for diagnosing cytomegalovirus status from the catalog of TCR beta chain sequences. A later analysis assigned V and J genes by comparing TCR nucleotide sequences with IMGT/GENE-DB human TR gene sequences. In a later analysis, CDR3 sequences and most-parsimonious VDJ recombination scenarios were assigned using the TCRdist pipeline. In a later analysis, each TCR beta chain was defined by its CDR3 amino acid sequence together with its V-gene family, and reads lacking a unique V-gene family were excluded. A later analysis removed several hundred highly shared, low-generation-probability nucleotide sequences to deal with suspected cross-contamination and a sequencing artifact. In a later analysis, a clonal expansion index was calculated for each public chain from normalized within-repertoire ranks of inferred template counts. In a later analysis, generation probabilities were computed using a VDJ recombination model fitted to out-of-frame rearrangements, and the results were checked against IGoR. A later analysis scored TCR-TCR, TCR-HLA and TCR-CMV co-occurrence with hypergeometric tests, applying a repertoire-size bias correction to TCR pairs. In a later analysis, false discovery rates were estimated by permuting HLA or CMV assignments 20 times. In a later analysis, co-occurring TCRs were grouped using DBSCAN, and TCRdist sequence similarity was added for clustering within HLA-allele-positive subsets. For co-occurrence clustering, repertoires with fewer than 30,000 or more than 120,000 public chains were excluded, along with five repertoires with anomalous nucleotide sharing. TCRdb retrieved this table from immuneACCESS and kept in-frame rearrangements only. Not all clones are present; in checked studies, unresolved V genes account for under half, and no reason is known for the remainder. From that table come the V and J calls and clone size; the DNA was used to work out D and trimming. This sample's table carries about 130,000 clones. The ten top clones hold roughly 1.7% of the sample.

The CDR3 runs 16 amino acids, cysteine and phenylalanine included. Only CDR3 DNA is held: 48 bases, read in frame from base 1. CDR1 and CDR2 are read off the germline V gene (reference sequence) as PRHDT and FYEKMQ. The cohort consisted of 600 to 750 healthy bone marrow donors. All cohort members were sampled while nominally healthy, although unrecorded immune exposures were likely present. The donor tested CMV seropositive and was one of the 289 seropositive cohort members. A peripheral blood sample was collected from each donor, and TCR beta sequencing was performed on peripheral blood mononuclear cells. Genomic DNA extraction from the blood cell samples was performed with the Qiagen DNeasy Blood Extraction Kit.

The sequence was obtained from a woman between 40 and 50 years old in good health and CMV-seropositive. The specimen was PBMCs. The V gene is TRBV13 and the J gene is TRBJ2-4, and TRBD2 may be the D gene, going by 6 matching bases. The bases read TGTGCCAGTAGCTTAGGCCCGGGACTAGCCAAAAACATTCAGTACTTC. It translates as CASSLGPGLAKNIQYF.